Presented here are 2 T cell receptor beta chains from one specimen sequenced in a study of T-cell reconstitution after alpha-beta-depleted transplantation in children. Molecular barcoding with unique molecular identifiers was used for the TCRbeta library. TCRdb called the PCR reads again in MiXCR, with one record for every CDR3 protein. Of some 600,000 distinct CDR3 sequences in the sample, 10% to 15% are singletons; the top ten hold around 2.2%. The sequences come from PBMCs, mostly from graft donor cells, collected 360 days after TCRalphabeta/CD19-depleted stem cell transplant. The receptors here all came from a male patient between 5 and 17 years old who had a stem cell transplant for acute myeloid leukemia, so the T cells may come from the graft donor.

The chain joins TRBV2 to TRBJ1-2; 9 nucleotides agree with TRBD1. This CDR3 is 14 amino acids long. Germline CDR1 and CDR2: SNHLY and FYNNEI. The J segment lost 4 bases and the V segment lost 7 bases, leaving 7 bases of the junction unmatched. The CDR3 loop reads CASILQGAGYGYTF. The CDR3 DNA reads TGTGCCAGCATCTTACAGGGGGCGGGCTATGGCTACACCTTC. The whole variable domain, remainder taken from reference TRBV2 and TRBJ1-2, is EPEVTQTPSHQVTQMGQEVILRCVPISNHLYFYWYRQILGQKVEFLVSFYNNEISEKSEIFDDQFSVERPDGSNFTLKIRSTKLEDSAMYFCASILQGAGYGYTFGSGTRLTVV.

The rearrangement links TRBV7-2 to TRBJ2-1; 7 nucleotides line up with TRBD2. The ends lost 5 bases at V and 6 bases at J; junction bases unmatched: 10. CDR1 is SGHTA, CDR2 FQGNSA, per germline. The CDR3 is 15 amino acids. The CDR3 region is CASSQTSPMANEQFF. CDR3 nucleotides: TGTGCCAGCAGCCAGACTAGCCCTATGGCCAATGAGCAGTTCTTC.